The TCR beta chain under discussion was sequenced for a study of cytomegalovirus exposure and HLA in healthy donors. As for the study in general: Earlier sequencing of 150 million to 200 million T cells yielded 90 million to 140 million unique TCR beta sequences.

Study observations and caveats: Reportedly, a later analysis found an Asian-associated ancestry cluster had fewer N-insertions than the approximately 670-donor mean. CMV serostatus was the sole immune exposure data available. Across donors, sequencing depth was assumed by presence/absence analyses to be roughly uniform.

This clone came up a few times. Its antigen remains unknown. The PCR employed 60 Vbeta primers together with 13 Jbeta primers. Sequencing was performed with immunoSEQ multiplex PCR; in TCRdb, only in-frame clones are kept and a portion is missing. This sample has roughly 200,000 clones, with more than 75% found just once. Looked up from germline, CDR1 is MNHNY and CDR2 is SVGAGI (reference sequence). Unmatched junction bases numbered 10, after V lost 5 bases and J lost 9 bases. The CDR3 spans 14 residues. The sample comprised PBMCs. The J gene is TRBJ1-5, the V gene TRBV6-6; 7 nucleotides match TRBD1. The TCR originated in a woman aged 30 to 39 in good health and CMV-seropositive. CDR3 sequence (DNA): TGTGCCAGCAGTATCGGACAGGCTGGGTGGCCCCAGCATTTT. Encoded protein: CASSIGQAGWPQHF.